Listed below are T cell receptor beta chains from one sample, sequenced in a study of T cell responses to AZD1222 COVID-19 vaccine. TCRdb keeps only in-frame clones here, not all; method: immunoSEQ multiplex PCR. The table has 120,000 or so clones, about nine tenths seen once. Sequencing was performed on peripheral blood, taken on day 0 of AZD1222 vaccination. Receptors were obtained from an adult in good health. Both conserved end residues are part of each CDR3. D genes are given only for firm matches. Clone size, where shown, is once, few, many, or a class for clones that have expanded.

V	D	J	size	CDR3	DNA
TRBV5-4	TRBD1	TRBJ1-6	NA	CASSLGQGPPNSPLHF	TGTGCCAGCAGCTTGGGACAGGGGCCTCCAAATTCACCCCTCCACTTT
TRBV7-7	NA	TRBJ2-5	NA	CASSLELGIETQYF	TGTGCCAGCAGCTTAGAATTAGGGATAGAGACCCAGTACTTC
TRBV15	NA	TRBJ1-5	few	CATSRGGGNNQPQHF	TGTGCCACCAGCAGAGGAGGGGGGAACAATCAGCCCCAGCATTTT
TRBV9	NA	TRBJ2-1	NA	CASSFTGSYNEQFF	TGTGCCAGCAGTTTTACGGGATCTTACAATGAGCAGTTCTTC
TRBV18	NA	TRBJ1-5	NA	CASSATAPSDQPQHF	TGTGCCAGCTCAGCGACAGCACCCAGTGATCAGCCCCAGCATTTT
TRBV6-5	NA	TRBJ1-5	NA	CASSPIGSNQPQHF	TGTGCCAGCAGCCCAATAGGGAGCAATCAGCCCCAGCATTTT
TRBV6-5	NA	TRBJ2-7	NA	CASSFGPVGPYEQYF	TGTGCCAGCAGTTTTGGACCTGTCGGGCCCTACGAGCAGTACTTC
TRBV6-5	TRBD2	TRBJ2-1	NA	CASTKGLAGGNEQFF	TGTGCCAGCACCAAGGGACTAGCGGGAGGAAATGAGCAGTTCTTC
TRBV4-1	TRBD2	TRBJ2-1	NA	CASSQAPASGRFDEQFF	TGCGCCAGCAGCCAAGCTCCGGCTAGCGGGAGGTTCGATGAGCAGTTCTTC
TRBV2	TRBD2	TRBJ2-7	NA	CASEGLAGVYEQYF	TGTGCCAGTGAAGGACTAGCGGGAGTATACGAGCAGTACTTC
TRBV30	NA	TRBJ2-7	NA	CAWSVFPDEQYF	TGTGCCTGGAGTGTATTTCCAGACGAGCAGTACTTC
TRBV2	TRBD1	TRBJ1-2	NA	CASSWDSYTSNYGYTF	TGTGCCAGCAGTTGGGACAGTTATACATCTAACTATGGCTACACCTTC
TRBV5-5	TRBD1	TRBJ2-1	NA	CASSLGSAGGNEQFF	TGTGCCAGCAGCTTGGGGTCGGCAGGGGGAAATGAGCAGTTCTTC
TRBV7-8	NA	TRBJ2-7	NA	CASSPLRYEQYF	TGTGCCAGCAGCCCCCTGAGGTACGAGCAGTACTTC
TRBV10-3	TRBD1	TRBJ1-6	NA	CAISDRDPGQGNSPLHF	TGTGCCATCAGTGATCGGGACCCTGGACAGGGTAATTCACCCCTCCACTTT
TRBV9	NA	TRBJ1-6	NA	CASSVVGDSPLHF	TGTGCCAGCAGCGTAGTGGGGGATTCACCCCTCCACTTT
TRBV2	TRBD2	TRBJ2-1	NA	CASSVGTSGAFLHEQFF	TGTGCCAGCAGTGTAGGGACTAGCGGGGCCTTTTTACATGAGCAGTTCTTC
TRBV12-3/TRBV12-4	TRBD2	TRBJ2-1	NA	CASRTLAANEQFF	TGTGCCAGCAGAACTCTAGCGGCTAATGAGCAGTTCTTC
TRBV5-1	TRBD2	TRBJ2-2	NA	CASSSSSSGGAARELFF	TGCGCCAGCAGCTCCTCCTCCAGCGGGGGGGCCGCTAGGGAGCTGTTTTTT
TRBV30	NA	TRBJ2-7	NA	CAWNGDSNEQYF	TGTGCCTGGAACGGGGATTCGAACGAGCAGTACTTC
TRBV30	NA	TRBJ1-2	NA	CAWSVSGVYGYTF	TGTGCCTGGAGTGTATCAGGGGTCTATGGCTACACCTTC
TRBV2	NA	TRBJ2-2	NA	CASTGLNTGELFF	TGTGCCAGCACAGGGCTGAACACCGGGGAGCTGTTTTTT
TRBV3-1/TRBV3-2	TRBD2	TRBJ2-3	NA	CASSQPTLAGGPTDTQYF	TGTGCCAGCAGCCAACCTACACTAGCGGGCGGGCCTACAGATACGCAGTATTTT
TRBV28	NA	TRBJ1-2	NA	CASSLEYGRMDYGYTF	TGTGCCAGCAGTTTAGAGTACGGGAGGATGGACTATGGCTACACCTTC
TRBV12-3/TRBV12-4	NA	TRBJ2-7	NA	CASSLEGPYEQYF	TGTGCCAGCAGTTTAGAAGGTCCCTACGAGCAGTACTTC